The next 12 T cell receptor beta chains were all read from a single sample in a study of immune characterization of retroperitoneal liposarcoma. TCRdb passed the PCR reads through MiXCR, listing each CDR3 protein once. The data contain around 20,000 distinct CDR3 sequences, more than 35% of them seen just once; the ten biggest clones take up 7.4%. Sequencing used blood. Source of these receptors: a male donor with retroperitoneal liposarcoma.

The table lists this clonotype with a count of one. This rearrangement joins TRBV6-6 to TRBJ2-3, with D uncertain. The closer fit of TRBJ2-7 to the DNA end suggests the J call may be wrong. CDR1 and CDR2 (germline): MNHNY, SVGAGI (reference sequence). The CDR3 runs 13 residues. The CDR3, as DNA: TGTGCCAGCAGTGTCCCGATACCCTACGAGCAGTACTTC. Translated: CASSVPIPYEQYF.

Notes on this clonotype: With a much larger clone just one base away, this may be a read error. The rearrangement joins TRBV6-8 to TRBJ2-5; no clear D gene. The J call may be incorrect, as the DNA end agrees better with TRBJ2-1. Per germline, CDR1 MNHGY and CDR2 SAAAGT. CDR3 length: 12 residues. The CDR3 nucleotides read TGTGACAGCTCAGGAGTTCAAGAGACCCAGTTCTTC. Residues: CDSSGVQETQFF.

Many counts were recorded for this clonotype. The chain joins TRBV12-3 or TRBV12-4 to TRBJ2-3; either TRBD1 or TRBD2 may fit D (5 bases each). The CDR3 sequence is 15 residues long. V shed 7 bases and J shed 6 bases, with 20 bases lying between them. The CDR3 DNA reads TGTGCCAGCATGGGGCTCGGGACGGCTACGGATACGCAGTATTTT. This gives the protein CASMGLGTATDTQYF.

This clonotype is medium-sized within its sample. This sequence joins TRBV7-8 and TRBJ2-2, with TRBD2 identical over 10 bases. The V segment lost 6 bases and the J segment 2 bases; nucleotides outside the gene matches: 3. The CDR3 is 15 residues long. Germline CDR1 and CDR2: SGHVS and FQNEAQ. CDR3 DNA: TGTGCCAGCAGAACTAGCGGGGCTAACACCGGGGAGCTGTTTTTT. It specifies CASRTSGANTGELFF.

This clonotype is judged medium-sized (0.01 to 0.1%). The V call is TRBV6-1, the J call TRBJ2-5; D is tentatively TRBD1 or TRBD2 (5 bases each). This CDR3 is built from 14 residues. Germline CDR1 MNHNS, CDR2 SASEGT. V lost 6 bases and J lost 2, with 13 bases in between. CDR3 residues: CASSPTWGQETQYF. Here the CDR3 DNA reads TGTGCCAGCAGCCCCACCTGGGGGCAAGAGACCCAGTACTTC.

V and J are TRBV6-4 and TRBJ2-5, with 8 bases aligning to TRBD2. The CDR3 covers 13 residues. Germline CDR1 is MRHNA and CDR2 is SNTAGT. The V segment lost 3 bases and the J segment 11 bases; nucleotides outside the gene matches: 8. This CDR3 reads CASSEQAQREQYF. The CDR3 DNA reads as TGTGCCAGCAGTGAACAGGCCCAGCGGGAGCAGTACTTC.

This clonotype turned up a few times. This chain connects TRBV6-1 to TRBJ2-1; tentatively, D is TRBD1 or TRBD2 (5 bases each). This CDR3 is 16 amino acids long. V was clipped by 5 bases and J by 12 bases, with 26 bases between them. Germline V lookup: CDR1 MNHNS, CDR2 SASEGT. The CDR3 is CASSLNSPGPTMTQFF. CDR3 in DNA: TGTGCCAGCAGTTTAAATAGTCCGGGACCAACAATGACGCAGTTCTTC.

V usage is TRBV7-2 and J usage is TRBJ2-3, with D maybe TRBD2 (7 bases). The V gene lost 5 bases and the J gene lost 3 bases, with 12 bases spanning the gap. CDR3 length equals 14 residues. Germline V gene data show CDR1 as SGHTA and CDR2 as FQGNSA. As DNA, the CDR3 is TGTGCCAGCAGCCTAGGGGGGGATACAGATACGCAGTATTTT. Its protein product is CASSLGGDTDTQYF.

At least ten counts were recorded for this clonotype. This chain uses TRBV12-3 or TRBV12-4 with TRBJ2-1; no reliable D call. The V gene lost 2 bases and the J gene lost 10 bases, with 12 bases spanning the gap. The CDR3 is 13 amino acids. CDR3 loop: CASSLTQSSEQFF. Here the CDR3 DNA reads TGTGCCAGCAGTTTAACACAATCCAGCGAGCAGTTCTTC.

This rearrangement joins TRBV5-3 to TRBJ2-1, with D uncertain. TRBV5-3 is an open reading frame whose function is uncertain. The CDR3 runs to 13 residues. Deletions cut 8 bases from V and 10 bases from J, with 19 bases between. CDR3 DNA: TGTGCCAGCAGCGTCCGAGAGTTCGGCGAGCAGTTCTTC. As protein: CASSVREFGEQFF.

The rearrangement joins TRBV27 to TRBJ2-3; 9 bases align to TRBD2. The CDR3 sequence is 19 residues long. CDR1 and CDR2 from the germline V gene are MNHEY and SMNVEV (reference sequence). J was trimmed by 0 bases and V by 10 bases; bases with no gene match: 20. This CDR3 reads CATQRFWREGGSSTDTQYF. The CDR3 DNA follows: TGTGCCACCCAGCGGTTTTGGCGGGAGGGGGGTTCTAGCACAGATACGCAGTATTTT.

This clonotype was recorded many times. This chain connects TRBV6-5 to TRBJ2-5, with 10 bases identical to TRBD1. The V gene end was trimmed by 6 bases and the J gene end by 4 bases; junction bases not matched to a gene: 5. The CDR3 is 14 amino acids. Germline CDR1 and CDR2: MNHEY and SVGAGI. In nucleotides, the CDR3 is TGTGCCAGCAGCCCCGGACAGGGGGGAGAGACCCAGTACTTC. Its protein product is CASSPGQGGETQYF.